This record covers a single T cell receptor (beta chain). What it binds is unknown. The data stem from a study of T cell responses to AZD1222 COVID-19 vaccine. Study context: Investigators merged groups given second doses at roughly 4 or roughly 12 weeks.

The CDR3 covers 16 residues. CDR1 is ENHRY, CDR2 SYGVKD, per germline. Trimming stripped 0 bases from V and 0 bases from J, with 11 bases between. The table came from immunoSEQ multiplex PCR; TCRdb's copy has only in-frame clones and leaves some out. The sample holds about 100,000 clones, about 89% seen once. Study-wide findings and caveats: Regions 160-218 and 743-854 dominated among vaccine-associated CD4 TCRs spanning spike. Two AZD1222 administrations were followed by greater Spike-specific TCR breadth and depth. Donors skewed white British and female; clonal diversity was possibly underestimated.

This TCR came from an adult in good health. The sample here was peripheral blood, taken on day 0 of AZD1222 vaccination. The chain uses TRBV10-3 and TRBJ1-2; D is possibly TRBD1 (6 bases). CDR3 in DNA: TGTGCCATCAGTGAGTCGAATCCAGGGGCTAACTATGGCTACACCTTC. Translating gives CAISESNPGANYGYTF.